The clone carrying this T cell receptor beta chain was seen more than once but under ten times. Its antigen remains unknown. This sample was included in a study of CD8 T cells in ankylosing spondylitis. General study results and limits: Previously reported in reactive arthritis synovial fluid and blood were some of the motif variants.

Each CDR3 protein gets one entry after TCRdb re-called the 5' RACE reads with MiXCR. The table shows under 300,000 distinct CDR3 sequences, with around 7.8% occurring only once. V was trimmed by 4 bases and J by 6 bases, leaving 18 bases between them. The CDR3 totals 15 residues. In germline, CDR1 is SGHRS, CDR2 YFSETQ. The rearrangement joins TRBV5-1 to TRBJ2-3; D remains unclear. Sample: blood, either unsorted or a sorted T cell fraction (not recorded which). The source of this sequence is a male donor with ankylosing spondylitis or in good health (not recorded which). The CDR3 here is CASSRRSSPGDTQYF. The CDR3 nucleotides are TGCGCCAGCAGCCGCCGGTCTTCCCCCGGGGATACGCAGTATTTT.